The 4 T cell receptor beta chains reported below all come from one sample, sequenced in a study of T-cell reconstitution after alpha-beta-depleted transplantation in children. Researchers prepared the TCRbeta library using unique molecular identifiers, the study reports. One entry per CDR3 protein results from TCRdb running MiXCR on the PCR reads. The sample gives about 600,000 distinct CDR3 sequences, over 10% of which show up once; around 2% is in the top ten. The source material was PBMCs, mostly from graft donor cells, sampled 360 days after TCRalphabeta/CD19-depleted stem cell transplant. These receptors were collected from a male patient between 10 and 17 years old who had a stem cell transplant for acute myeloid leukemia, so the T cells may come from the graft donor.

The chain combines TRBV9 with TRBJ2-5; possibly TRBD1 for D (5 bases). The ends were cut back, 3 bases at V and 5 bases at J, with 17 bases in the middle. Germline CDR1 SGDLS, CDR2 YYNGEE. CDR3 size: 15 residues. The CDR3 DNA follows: TGTGCCAGCAGCGCCTTTCCCAGTGGGGCGGAGACCCAGTACTTC. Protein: CASSAFPSGAETQYF.

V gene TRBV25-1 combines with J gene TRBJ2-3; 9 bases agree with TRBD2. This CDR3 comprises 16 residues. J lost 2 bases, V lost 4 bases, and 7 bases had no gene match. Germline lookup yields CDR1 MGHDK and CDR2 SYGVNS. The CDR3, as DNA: TGTGCCAGCAGTGTTTCCGCGGGAGGGGACACAGATACGCAGTATTTT. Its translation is CASSVSAGGDTDTQYF.

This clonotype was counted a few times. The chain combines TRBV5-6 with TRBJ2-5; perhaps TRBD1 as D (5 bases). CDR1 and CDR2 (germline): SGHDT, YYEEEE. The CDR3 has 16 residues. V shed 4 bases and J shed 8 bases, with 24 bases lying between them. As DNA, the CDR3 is TGTGCCAGCAGCGTCCGTGCCTTACAGGCCACGTCAACCCAGTACTTC. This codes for CASSVRALQATSTQYF.

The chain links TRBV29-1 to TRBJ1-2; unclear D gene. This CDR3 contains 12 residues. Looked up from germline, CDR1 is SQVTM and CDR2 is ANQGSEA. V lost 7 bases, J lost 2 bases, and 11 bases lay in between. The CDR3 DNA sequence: TGCAGCGCTGGACCGATCAACTATGGCTACACCTTC. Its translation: CSAGPINYGYTF.